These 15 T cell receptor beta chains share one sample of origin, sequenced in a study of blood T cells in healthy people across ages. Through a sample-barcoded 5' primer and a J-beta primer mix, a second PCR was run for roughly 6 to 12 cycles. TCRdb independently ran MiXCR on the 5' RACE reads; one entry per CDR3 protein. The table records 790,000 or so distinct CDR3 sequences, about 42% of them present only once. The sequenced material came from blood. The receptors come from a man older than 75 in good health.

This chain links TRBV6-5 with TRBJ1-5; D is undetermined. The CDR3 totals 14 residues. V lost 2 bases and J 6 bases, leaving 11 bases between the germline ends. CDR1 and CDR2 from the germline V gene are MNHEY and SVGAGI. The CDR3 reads CASSYGSGGQPQHF. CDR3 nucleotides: TGTGCCAGCAGTTACGGGAGCGGTGGTCAGCCCCAGCATTTT.

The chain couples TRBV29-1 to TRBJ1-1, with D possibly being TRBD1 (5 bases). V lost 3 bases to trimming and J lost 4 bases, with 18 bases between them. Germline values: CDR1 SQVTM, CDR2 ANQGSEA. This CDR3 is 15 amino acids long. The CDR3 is CSVDPIGGYATEAFF. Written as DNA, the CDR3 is TGCAGCGTTGATCCGATCGGGGGATATGCCACTGAAGCTTTCTTT.

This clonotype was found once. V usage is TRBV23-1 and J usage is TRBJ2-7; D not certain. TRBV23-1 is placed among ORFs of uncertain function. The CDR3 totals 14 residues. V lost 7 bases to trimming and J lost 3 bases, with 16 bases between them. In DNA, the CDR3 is TGCGCCAGCATCGCGAGTGGAGTCGACTACGAGCAGTACTTC. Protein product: CASIASGVDYEQYF.

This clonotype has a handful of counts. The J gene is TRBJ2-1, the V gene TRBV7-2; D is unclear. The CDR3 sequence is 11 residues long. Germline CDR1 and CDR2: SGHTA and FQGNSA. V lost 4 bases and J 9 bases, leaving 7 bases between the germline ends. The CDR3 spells CASSSAGEQFF. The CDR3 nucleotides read TGTGCCAGCAGCTCGGCAGGTGAGCAGTTCTTC.

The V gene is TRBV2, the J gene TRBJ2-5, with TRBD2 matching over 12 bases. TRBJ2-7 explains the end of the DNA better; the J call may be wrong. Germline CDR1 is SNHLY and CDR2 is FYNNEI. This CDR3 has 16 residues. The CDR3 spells CASSKAPSGRAYEQYF. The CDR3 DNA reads TGTGCCAGCAGCAAAGCCCCTAGCGGGAGGGCCTACGAGCAGTACTTC.

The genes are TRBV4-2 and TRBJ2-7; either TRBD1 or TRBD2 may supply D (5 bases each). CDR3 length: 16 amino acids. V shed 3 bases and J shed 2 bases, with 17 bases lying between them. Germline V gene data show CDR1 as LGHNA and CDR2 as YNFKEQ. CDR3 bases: TGTGCCAGCAGCCATGCCCGGGGCCTAGCAGCCTACGAGCAGTACTTC. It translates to CASSHARGLAAYEQYF.

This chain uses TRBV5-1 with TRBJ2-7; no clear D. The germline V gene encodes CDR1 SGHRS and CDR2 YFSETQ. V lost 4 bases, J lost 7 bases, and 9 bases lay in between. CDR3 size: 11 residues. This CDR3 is CASSPIREQYF. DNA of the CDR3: TGCGCCAGCAGCCCAATACGGGAGCAGTACTTC.

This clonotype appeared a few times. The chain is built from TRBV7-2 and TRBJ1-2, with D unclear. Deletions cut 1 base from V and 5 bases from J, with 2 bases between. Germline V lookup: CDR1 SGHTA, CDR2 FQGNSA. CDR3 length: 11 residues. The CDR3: CASSLVYGYTF. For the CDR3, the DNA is TGTGCCAGCAGCTTAGTGTATGGCTACACCTTC.

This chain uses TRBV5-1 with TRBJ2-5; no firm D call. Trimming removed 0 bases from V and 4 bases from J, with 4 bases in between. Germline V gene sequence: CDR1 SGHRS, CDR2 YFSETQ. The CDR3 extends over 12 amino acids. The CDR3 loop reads CASSLEPETQYF. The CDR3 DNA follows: TGCGCCAGCAGCTTGGAGCCAGAGACCCAGTACTTC.

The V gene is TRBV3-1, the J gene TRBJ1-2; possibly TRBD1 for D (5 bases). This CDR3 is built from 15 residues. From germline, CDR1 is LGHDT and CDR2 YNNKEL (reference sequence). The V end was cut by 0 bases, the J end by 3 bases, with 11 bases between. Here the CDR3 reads CASSQEVAGDYGYTF. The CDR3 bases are TGTGCCAGCAGCCAAGAAGTTGCGGGGGACTATGGCTACACCTTC.

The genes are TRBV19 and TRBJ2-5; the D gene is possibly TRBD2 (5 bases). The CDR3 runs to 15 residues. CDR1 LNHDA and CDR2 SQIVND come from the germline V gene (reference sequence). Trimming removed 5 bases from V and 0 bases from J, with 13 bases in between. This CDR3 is CASSGSGRYQETQYF. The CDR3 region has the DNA TGTGCCAGTAGTGGCAGCGGACGGTACCAAGAGACCCAGTACTTC.

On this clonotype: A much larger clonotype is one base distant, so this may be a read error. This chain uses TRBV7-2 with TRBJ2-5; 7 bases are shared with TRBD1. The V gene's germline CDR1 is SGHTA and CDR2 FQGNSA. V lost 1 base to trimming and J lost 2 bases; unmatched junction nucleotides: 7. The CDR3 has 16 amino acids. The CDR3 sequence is CASSLVATGAQETQYF. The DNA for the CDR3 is TGTGCCAGCAGCTTAGTTGCTACAGGGGCACAAGAGACCCAGTACTTC.

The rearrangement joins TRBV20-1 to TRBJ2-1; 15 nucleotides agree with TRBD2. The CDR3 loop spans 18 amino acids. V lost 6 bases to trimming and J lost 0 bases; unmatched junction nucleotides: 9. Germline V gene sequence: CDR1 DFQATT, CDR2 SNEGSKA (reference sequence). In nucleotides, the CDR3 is TGCAGTGCCCAGGGACTAGCGGGGGGCCGATCCTCCTACAATGAGCAGTTCTTC. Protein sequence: CSAQGLAGGRSSYNEQFF.

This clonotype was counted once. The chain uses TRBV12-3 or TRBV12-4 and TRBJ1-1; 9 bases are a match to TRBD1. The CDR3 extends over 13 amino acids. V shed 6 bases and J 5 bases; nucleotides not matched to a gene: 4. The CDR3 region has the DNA TGTGCCAGCAGAACAGGGGGCAGGACTGAAGCTTTCTTT. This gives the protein CASRTGGRTEAFF.

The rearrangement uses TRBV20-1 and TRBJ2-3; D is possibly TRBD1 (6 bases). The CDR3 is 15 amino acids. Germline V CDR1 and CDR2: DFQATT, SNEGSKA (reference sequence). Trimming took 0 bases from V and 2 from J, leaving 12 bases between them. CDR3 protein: CSARDRGGHTDTQYF. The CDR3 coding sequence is TGCAGTGCTAGAGATCGTGGGGGCCACACAGATACGCAGTATTTT.